These T cell receptor beta chains were read from a single sample in a study of blood T cell repertoires in COVID-19. Generated by immunoSEQ multiplex PCR, the TCRdb table keeps only in-frame clones and is missing some. The sample yields about 160,000 clones, about 87% seen once. The specimen sequenced was peripheral blood. All receptors come from a man aged 55 to 70 with COVID-19, enrolled during active disease. Both conserved end residues are part of each CDR3. The order of the fields is CDR3 protein, CDR3 DNA, J gene, CDR3 length, V gene, D gene, clone size. A D gene is named only where the DNA matches it firmly. Clone size is not always given. Where it is, it says once, few, many or a class for expanded clones.

CATSRSRSLQGARGYTF,TGTGCCACCAGCAGGTCGAGGAGTCTACAGGGGGCTCGCGGCTACACCTTC,TRBJ1-2,17,TRBV15,TRBD1,-
CASSIRQAYYGYTF,TGTGCCAGTAGTATCAGGCAGGCGTACTATGGCTACACCTTC,TRBJ1-2,14,TRBV19,-,few
CASSWDRSSNQPQHF,TGTGCCAGCAGCTGGGACAGGAGTAGCAATCAGCCCCAGCATTTT,TRBJ1-5,15,TRBV28,TRBD1,-
CASSFRTGGSGNEKLFF,TGTGCCAGCAGCTTTAGGACAGGGGGCTCGGGGAATGAAAAACTGTTTTTT,TRBJ1-4,17,TRBV9,TRBD1,-
CAWEDRRSTEAFF,TGTGCCTGGGAGGACAGACGCAGCACTGAAGCTTTCTTT,TRBJ1-1,13,TRBV30,-,-
CATSDFRGSPLHF,TGTGCCACCAGTGATTTCAGGGGTTCACCCCTCCACTTT,TRBJ1-6,13,TRBV24-1,-,-
CASRLASGSGSLYEQFF,TGTGCAAGTCGCTTAGCGTCCGGTAGCGGGAGTTTATATGAGCAGTTCTTC,TRBJ2-1,17,TRBV12-2,-,-
CASSIVADSPLHF,TGTGCCAGTAGTATAGTGGCAGATTCACCCCTCCACTTT,TRBJ1-6,13,TRBV19,-,-
CASSSEPGQWHF,TGTGCCAGCAGTTCAGAACCGGGACAATGGCATTTT,TRBJ1-5,12,TRBV12-3/TRBV12-4,-,-
CASSLGVGEKLFF,TGTGCCAGCAGTTTAGGGGTGGGCGAAAAACTGTTTTTT,TRBJ1-4,13,TRBV12-3/TRBV12-4,-,-
CASSPGGSGANVLTF,TGTGCCAGCAGCCCAGGGGGGTCTGGGGCCAACGTCCTGACTTTC,TRBJ2-6,15,TRBV6-5,-,-
CASSEMDRDTGYTF,TGTGCCAGTAGTGAGATGGACAGGGATACTGGCTACACCTTC,TRBJ1-2,14,TRBV19,TRBD1,-
CASSLGRELNQPQHF,TGTGCCAGCAGCTTGGGGCGGGAACTCAATCAGCCCCAGCATTTT,TRBJ1-5,15,TRBV6-5,-,-
CASSPRQGNQPQHF,TGTGCCAGCAGCCCGCGACAGGGAAATCAGCCCCAGCATTTT,TRBJ1-5,14,TRBV7-2,TRBD1,-
CASSQGEVRAFF,TGTGCCAGCAGCCAAGGAGAGGTTCGGGCTTTCTTT,TRBJ1-1,12,TRBV14,-,once
CAISGGGNQPQHF,TGTGCCATCAGTGGGGGGGGCAATCAGCCCCAGCATTTT,TRBJ1-5,13,TRBV10-3,-,-
CASMPPGGRNQPQHF,TGTGCCAGCATGCCCCCAGGGGGCAGGAATCAGCCCCAGCATTTT,TRBJ1-5,15,TRBV6-5,TRBD1,-
CASSATGFGEQFF,TGCGCCAGCAGCGCAACAGGGTTTGGGGAGCAGTTCTTC,TRBJ2-1,13,TRBV10-2,-,once
CASSLGAGTGPLSGYTF,TGTGCCAGCAGCTTAGGCGCCGGGACAGGGCCGCTCTCTGGCTACACCTTC,TRBJ1-2,17,TRBV7-2,TRBD1,-
CASSQDPGTYEQYF,TGCGCCAGCAGCCAAGATCCCGGGACCTACGAGCAGTACTTC,TRBJ2-7,14,TRBV4-1,-,-
CASSFRDSNQPQHF,TGTGCCAGCAGCTTCAGGGATAGCAATCAGCCCCAGCATTTT,TRBJ1-5,14,TRBV7-8,-,-
CASSLLTGDGTGELFF,TGTGCCAGCAGTTTATTGACGGGGGATGGGACCGGGGAGCTGTTTTTT,TRBJ2-2,16,TRBV28,-,-
CSASASGHETQYF,TGCAGTGCTAGTGCTAGCGGGCACGAGACCCAGTACTTC,TRBJ2-5,13,TRBV20-1,TRBD2,-
CASSWDFKNIQYF,TGTGCCAGCAGTTGGGACTTCAAAAACATTCAGTACTTC,TRBJ2-4,13,TRBV27,-,-